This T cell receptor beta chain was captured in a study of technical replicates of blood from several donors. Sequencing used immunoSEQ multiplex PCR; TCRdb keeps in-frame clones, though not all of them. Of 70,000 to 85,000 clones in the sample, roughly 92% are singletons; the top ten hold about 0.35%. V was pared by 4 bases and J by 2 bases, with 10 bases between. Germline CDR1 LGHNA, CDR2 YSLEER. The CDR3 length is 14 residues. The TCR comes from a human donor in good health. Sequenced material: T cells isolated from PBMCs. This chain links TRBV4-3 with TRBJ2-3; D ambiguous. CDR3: CASSRDTPTDTQYF. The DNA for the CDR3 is TGCGCCAGCAGCCGCGATACCCCCACAGATACGCAGTATTTT.